This passage covers 7 T cell receptor beta chains from one sample sequenced in a study of T cells in Graves' hyperthyroidism and ophthalmopathy (dated by TCRdb to the late 2010s). The library was generated by multiplex PCR. Sequencing relied on an Illumina HiSeq 2000. Amplification of TCR beta CDR3 regions was carried out from RNA transcripts. For the first round of RT-PCR on the TCR CDR3, the HTBI primer set was used together with the Qiagen OneStep RT-PCR kit. In TCRdb, the public reads were trimmed at Q25 with fastp and aligned with MiXCR, with productive beta chains retained. Under each unique CDR3 protein, matching rows form one entry showing the most common genes and DNA. This sample has under 750,000 distinct CDR3 sequences in its table, and around a sixth of those were observed once. Clones ranked in the top ten supply over 15% of the sample. The sequenced sample consisted of blood. The receptors here all came from a woman in her 50s with Graves' hyperthyroidism that later progressed to Graves' ophthalmopathy.

This clonotype appeared a few times. The chain has TRBV20-1 and TRBJ1-4; no reliable D call. V gave up 0 bases and J gave up 3 bases, with 14 bases separating them. This CDR3 has 16 amino acids. The germline gives CDR1 DFQATT, CDR2 SNEGSKA (reference sequence). The CDR3 nucleotides are TGCAGTGCTAGAGACCGACGGCCGGGTGCTAATGAAAAACTGTTTTTT. It yields the protein CSARDRRPGANEKLFF.

This clonotype was seen repeatedly, ten times or more. The chain's CDR3 is CASILEGDRQHF. CDR3 sequence (DNA): TGTGCCAGCATTCTTGAGGGAGACCGCCAGCATTTT. The chain combines TRBV12-3 or TRBV12-4 with TRBJ1-5; no definite D call. CDR3 length: 12 amino acids. The V end was cut by 7 bases, the J end by 12 bases, with 16 bases between.

At least ten counts were recorded for this clonotype. The V call is TRBV3-1, the J call TRBJ1-4; D unresolved. Germline CDR1 is LGHDT and CDR2 is YNNKEL (reference sequence). CDR3 length: 16 residues. Trimming cost V 5 bases and J 0 bases, with 13 bases left between them. CDR3 amino acids: CASSMRTKATNEKLFF. CDR3 bases: TGTGCCAGCAGCATGCGGACGAAGGCAACTAATGAAAAACTGTTTTTT. Complete variable domain (other parts from reference TRBV3-1 and TRBJ1-4): DTAVSQTPKYLVTQMGNDKSIKCEQNLGHDTMYWYKQDSKKFLKIMFSYNNKELIINETVPNRFSPKSPDKAHLNLHINSLELGDSAVYFCASSMRTKATNEKLFFGSGTQLSVL.

The sample holds many counts of this clonotype. This chain joins TRBV12-3 or TRBV12-4 and TRBJ2-2; weak D call: TRBD1 (6 bases). CDR3 length: 14 amino acids. V lost 4 bases and J 1 base, leaving 7 bases between the germline ends. CDR3 in amino acids: CASSSRGNTGELFF. The CDR3 region has the DNA TGTGCCAGCAGTTCCAGGGGGAACACCGGGGAGCTGTTTTTT.

This clonotype was seen many times. The genes are TRBV9 and TRBJ1-1; no clear D. The CDR3 runs to 13 residues. Trimming removed 2 bases at V and 0 bases at J, with 5 bases between. CDR1 and CDR2 (germline): SGDLS, YYNGEE. CDR3 in amino acids: CASSVEMNTEAFF. CDR3 sequence (DNA): TGTGCCAGCAGCGTGGAGATGAACACTGAAGCTTTCTTT. The variable domain in full, completed from reference TRBV9 and TRBJ1-1, reads DSGVTQTPKHLITATGQRVTLRCSPRSGDLSVYWYQQSLDQGLQFLIQYYNGEERAKGNILERFSAQQFPDLHSELNLSSLELGDSALYFCASSVEMNTEAFFGQGTRLTVV.

In its sample, this clonotype was seen many times. The rearrangement links TRBV12-3 or TRBV12-4 to TRBJ2-7; TRBD2 might be the D (6 bases). The CDR3 contains 14 residues. V lost 6 bases and J 0 bases, leaving 12 bases between the germline ends. This chain's CDR3 is CASSLSGSSYEQYF. CDR3 DNA sequence: TGTGCCAGCAGCCTTAGCGGAAGCTCCTACGAGCAGTACTTC.

This clonotype came up a few times. The chain employs TRBV6-1 and TRBJ2-7; D is ambiguous. Germline CDR1 MNHNS, CDR2 SASEGT. Trimming took 1 base from V and 1 from J, leaving 11 bases between them. The CDR3 totals 15 residues. CDR3 loop: CASSEVVLSSYEQYF. CDR3 bases: TGTGCCAGCAGTGAAGTGGTCCTTTCATCCTACGAGCAGTACTTC.